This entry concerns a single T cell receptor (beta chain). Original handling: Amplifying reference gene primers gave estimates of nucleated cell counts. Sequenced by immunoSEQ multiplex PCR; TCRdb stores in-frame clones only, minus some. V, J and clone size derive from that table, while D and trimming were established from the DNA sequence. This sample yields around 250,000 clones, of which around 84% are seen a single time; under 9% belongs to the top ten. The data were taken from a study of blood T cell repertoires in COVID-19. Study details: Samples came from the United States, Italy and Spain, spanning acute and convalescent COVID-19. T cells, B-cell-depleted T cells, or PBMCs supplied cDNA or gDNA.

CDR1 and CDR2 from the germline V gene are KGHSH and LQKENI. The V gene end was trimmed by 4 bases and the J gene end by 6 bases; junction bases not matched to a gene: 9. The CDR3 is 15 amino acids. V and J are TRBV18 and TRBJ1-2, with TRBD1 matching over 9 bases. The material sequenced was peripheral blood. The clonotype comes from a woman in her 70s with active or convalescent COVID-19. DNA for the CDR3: TGTGCCAGCTCACGACTACCCGGGACAGGGCATGGCTACACCTTC. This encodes CASSRLPGTGHGYTF.